The 23 T cell receptor beta chains below all came from one sample that was sequenced in a study of control samples from healthy donors and cancer patients. Sequencing used immunoSEQ multiplex PCR; TCRdb keeps in-frame clones, though not all of them. The sample includes approximately 170,000 clones, roughly 93% of them seen just once. The specimen was blood. The receptors originated from a woman aged 55-75 years in good health.

The chain links TRBV7-2 to TRBJ1-5; D possibly corresponds to TRBD1 (5 bases). Germline CDR1 and CDR2: SGHTA and FQGNSA. This CDR3 comprises 15 residues. The V gene lost 4 bases and the J gene lost 6 bases, with 16 bases spanning the gap. The CDR3 loop reads CASSSVGGVGQPQHF. Written as DNA, the CDR3 is TGTGCCAGCAGCTCCGTCGGGGGAGTGGGTCAGCCCCAGCATTTT.

The rearrangement uses TRBV28 and TRBJ1-2; D gene uncertain. Trimming took 7 bases from V and 3 from J, leaving 12 bases between them. Germline values: CDR1 MDHEN, CDR2 SYDVKM. This CDR3 comprises 13 residues. CDR3 in DNA: TGTGCCAGCAACCCTTGGACCCACTATGGCTACACCTTC. Translated, it gives CASNPWTHYGYTF.

The CDR3 region is CASGPGLAGIQETQYF. For the CDR3, the DNA is TGTGCTAGTGGTCCAGGACTAGCGGGGATCCAAGAGACCCAGTACTTC. This chain links TRBV12-5 with TRBJ2-5, with TRBD2 matching 12 bases. Per germline, CDR1 LGHNT and CDR2 FRNRAP. CDR3 length: 16 amino acids. V was pared by 5 bases and J by 1 base, with 5 bases of the junction left unmatched.

Here the CDR3 reads CASSYTGAGLYSNQPQHF. For the CDR3, the DNA is TGTGCCAGCAGCTATACAGGCGCTGGACTTTATAGCAATCAGCCCCAGCATTTT. The genes are TRBV7-8 and TRBJ1-5; D is possibly TRBD1 (5 bases). V lost 4 bases and J lost 0, with 19 bases in between. This CDR3 is built from 18 residues. Germline loops: CDR1 SGHVS, CDR2 FQNEAQ.

The V gene is TRBV7-9, the J gene TRBJ1-3; maybe TRBD1 (5 bases). This CDR3 has 15 residues. The germline gives CDR1 SEHNR, CDR2 FQNEAQ (reference sequence). Trimming pared 1 base from V and 6 bases from J, leaving 13 bases between. The CDR3 DNA is TGTGCCAGCAGCTTAGGCTTGTGGGGGGAAAACACCATATATTTT. This codes for CASSLGLWGENTIYF.

This chain uses TRBV2 with TRBJ1-2; TRBD1 matches at 8 bases. The germline gives CDR1 SNHLY, CDR2 FYNNEI. The CDR3 totals 16 residues. Unmatched junction bases numbered 13, after V lost 5 bases and J lost 5 bases. For the CDR3, the DNA is TGTGCCAGCAGTCTCTACCCAGGGGGCCCCGGTTATGGCTACACCTTC. Translating it yields CASSLYPGGPGYGYTF.

This clone has only a few counts. The chain couples TRBV29-1 to TRBJ1-2; 8 nucleotides match TRBD1. CDR3 length: 14 residues. Trimming took 3 bases from V and 1 from J; bases not matched to a gene: 4. CDR1 and CDR2 from the germline V gene are SQVTM and ANQGSEA. The CDR3 here is CSVEDGQGNYGYTF. The DNA of the CDR3 is TGCAGCGTTGAGGACGGACAGGGTAACTATGGCTACACCTTC.

The rearrangement joins TRBV12-3 or TRBV12-4 to TRBJ1-6, with a possible D match to TRBD1 (6 bases). The CDR3 is 13 residues long. Trimming pared 9 bases from V and 8 bases from J, leaving 14 bases between. The CDR3 region has the DNA TGTGCCAGTCAGAAGGGGGAATATTCACCCCTCCACTTT. Translation gives CASQKGEYSPLHF.

The J gene is TRBJ1-2, the V gene TRBV19; 8 nucleotides line up with TRBD1. Per germline, CDR1 LNHDA and CDR2 SQIVND (reference sequence). V was pared by 3 bases and J by 4 bases, with 7 bases of the junction left unmatched. The CDR3 has 15 residues. The CDR3 DNA is TGTGCCAGTAGTATTGGCGCAGGGGGCTTCTATGGCTACACCTTC. Amino acid sequence: CASSIGAGGFYGYTF. The variable domain in full, with the rest retrieved from reference TRBV19 and TRBJ1-2, is DGGITQSPKYLFRKEGQNVTLSCEQNLNHDAMYWYRQDPGQGLRLIYYSQIVNDFQKGDIAEGYSVSREKKESFPLTVTSAQKNPTAFYLCASSIGAGGFYGYTFGSGTRLTVV.

This clone showed up just once. This rearrangement joins TRBV7-2 to TRBJ2-3; 7 bases are shared with TRBD2. Germline V gene lookup returns CDR1 SGHTA and CDR2 FQGNSA. V gave up 7 bases and J gave up 0 bases; unmatched junction bases: 7. The CDR3 sequence is 15 residues long. CDR3 DNA: TGTGCCAGCACACGGGGGGTGACTAGCACAGATACGCAGTATTTT. It yields the protein CASTRGVTSTDTQYF. Looking up the rest from reference TRBV7-2 and TRBJ2-3 gives the full variable domain: GAGVSQSPSNKVTEKGKDVELRCDPISGHTALYWYRQSLGQGLEFLIYFQGNSAPDKSGLPSDRFSAERTGGSVSTLTIQRTQQEDSAVYLCASTRGVTSTDTQYFGPGTRLTVL.

The chain employs TRBV18 and TRBJ2-3, with TRBD2 matching over 8 bases. The V segment lost 2 bases and the J segment 4 bases; nucleotides outside the gene matches: 5. The CDR3 runs to 15 residues. CDR1 and CDR2 (germline): KGHSH, LQKENI. The CDR3 DNA sequence: TGTGCCAGCTCACCAGTCGGGGGGGCTCCAGATACGCAGTATTTT. This translates into CASSPVGGAPDTQYF.

The V gene is TRBV18, the J gene TRBJ2-1; the match to TRBD1 covers 9 bases. Trimming removed 4 bases from V and 6 bases from J; junction bases left unmatched: 10. The CDR3 is 16 residues long. Germline V gene data show CDR1 as KGHSH and CDR2 as LQKENI. The CDR3 region is CASSLTRDRVFNEQFF. CDR3 DNA sequence: TGTGCCAGCTCACTGACGAGGGACAGGGTTTTCAATGAGCAGTTCTTC. Filled out from reference TRBV18 and TRBJ2-1, the complete variable domain reads NAGVMQNPRHLVRRRGQEARLRCSPMKGHSHVYWYRQLPEEGLKFMVYLQKENIIDESGMPKERFSAEFPKEGPSILRIQQVVRGDSAAYFCASSLTRDRVFNEQFFGPGTRLTVL.

The chain joins TRBV7-9 to TRBJ2-7, with 11 bases matching TRBD1. After removal of 1 base from V and 5 bases from J, the junction contained 4 bases not matched to a gene. This CDR3 is built from 15 residues. Germline CDR1 and CDR2: SEHNR and FQNEAQ (reference sequence). CDR3 bases: TGTGCCAGCAGCTTAGAAGGGACAGGGGGGCACGAGCAGTACTTC. This sequence encodes CASSLEGTGGHEQYF. Complete variable domain (other parts from reference TRBV7-9 and TRBJ2-7): DTGVSQNPRHKITKRGQNVTFRCDPISEHNRLYWYRQTLGQGPEFLTYFQNEAQLEKSRLLSDRFSAERPKGSFSTLEIQRTEQGDSAMYLCASSLEGTGGHEQYFGPGTRLTVT.

The chain couples TRBV21-1 to TRBJ1-1; the table gives TRBD1 as D, unverified against the DNA. TRBV21-1 counts as a pseudogene. CDR3 size: 13 residues. CDR3 bases: TGTGCCAGCAGCCGCCGGGACAGAGAGAAGGCTTTCTTT. It translates to CASSRRDREKAFF.

The chain employs TRBV5-1 and TRBJ1-2; D uncertain. V lost 5 bases and J 0 bases, leaving 11 bases between the germline ends. The CDR3 runs to 14 residues. Germline CDR1 SGHRS, CDR2 YFSETQ. In nucleotides, the CDR3 is TGCGCCAGCAGAACACCTGGGGCTAACTATGGCTACACCTTC. The encoded protein is CASRTPGANYGYTF.

The chain uses TRBV5-5 and TRBJ1-6; perhaps TRBD1 as D (6 bases). The germline V and J ends were trimmed by 4 bases and 4 bases, with 15 bases remaining between them. The CDR3 runs to 16 residues. Germline V gene sequence: CDR1 SGHKS, CDR2 YYEKEE (reference sequence). The CDR3 bases are TGTGCCAGCAGCCTAAGGACAGACCTATATAATTCACCCCTCCACTTT. Its protein is CASSLRTDLYNSPLHF.

The chain employs TRBV4-1 and TRBJ2-3, with D possibly being TRBD1 (6 bases). Germline lookup yields CDR1 MGHRA and CDR2 YSYEKL. V shed 3 bases and J shed 4 bases, with 11 bases lying between them. The CDR3 contains 14 residues. The CDR3 loop is CASSQGGGADTQYF. CDR3 coding DNA: TGCGCCAGCAGCCAGGGTGGGGGCGCAGATACGCAGTATTTT.

This rearrangement joins TRBV5-1 to TRBJ2-2, with 14 bases fitting TRBD2. The germline CDR1 and CDR2 sequences are SGHRS and YFSETQ. The CDR3 runs to 16 residues. V shed 4 bases, J shed 1 base, and the junction held 0 bases outside the gene matches. CDR3 DNA sequence: TGCGCCAGCAGCGGGACTAGCGGGGGGAACACCGGGGAGCTGTTTTTT. Its protein is CASSGTSGGNTGELFF.

The chain joins TRBV6-1 to TRBJ1-5; D not certain. Looked up from germline, CDR1 is MNHNS and CDR2 is SASEGT. The CDR3 runs to 15 residues. V lost 0 bases and J 2 bases, leaving 8 bases between the germline ends. The CDR3 region has the DNA TGTGCCAGCAGTGAAGCCCTTTCGGGCAATCAGCCCCAGCATTTT. Translated: CASSEALSGNQPQHF.

This chain uses TRBV9 with TRBJ1-1; D unclear. CDR3 length: 13 amino acids. From germline, CDR1 is SGDLS and CDR2 YYNGEE. V shed 4 bases and J shed 11 bases, with 18 bases lying between them. CDR3 in DNA: TGTGCCAGCAGCAACGGCCATCCGGGAGAGGCTTTCTTT. Translation: CASSNGHPGEAFF.

The count of this clone is one. J is TRBJ1-4 and V is TRBV7-9; D gene ambiguous. V lost 7 bases and J lost 8, with 17 bases in between. Germline CDR1 is SEHNR and CDR2 is FQNEAQ (reference sequence). This CDR3 is built from 14 residues. The CDR3: CASTSSGVREKLFF. CDR3 nucleotides: TGTGCCAGCACCTCTTCGGGAGTGAGGGAAAAACTGTTTTTT.

CDR3 nucleotide sequence: TGCAGTGCCACCGAAAGGGATACGCAGTATTTT. Protein product: CSATERDTQYF. This chain connects TRBV20-1 to TRBJ2-3; no reliable D call. Germline CDR1 DFQATT, CDR2 SNEGSKA (reference sequence). Trimming pared 6 bases from V and 6 bases from J, leaving 10 bases between. There are 11 residues in the CDR3.

The chain recombines TRBV6-1 with TRBJ1-6; the D is unclear. From germline, CDR1 is MNHNS and CDR2 SASEGT. V was pared by 4 bases and J by 0 bases, with 13 bases between. This CDR3 is 17 amino acids long. The CDR3 DNA is TGTGCCAGCAGTGGAAGTTTGGCCAGCTCCTATAATTCACCCCTCCACTTT. The encoded protein is CASSGSLASSYNSPLHF.